These 26 T cell receptor beta chains share one sample of origin, sequenced in a study of blood T cells in healthy people across ages. Using a J-beta primer mix together with a sample-barcoded 5' primer, a second PCR was run for about 7 to 12 cycles. Each CDR3 protein gets one entry after TCRdb re-called the 5' RACE reads with MiXCR. The sample yields approximately 940,000 distinct CDR3 sequences, around 48% seen once. Sequencing input: blood. The receptors here all came from a man aged 30-40 years in good health.

This clonotype showed up just a few times. This chain joins TRBV21-1 and TRBJ2-6; no DNA check was done on the table's D call, TRBD1. TRBV21-1 is designated a pseudogene. This CDR3 comprises 19 residues. CDR3 protein: CASSNLTGQRLSGANVLTF. The CDR3 DNA reads TGTGCCAGCAGCAATTTAACGGGACAGAGACTTTCTGGGGCCAACGTCCTGACTTTC.

As DNA, the CDR3 is TGTGCCAGCAGCTTAGAAGGGCTCAAAAACATTCAGTACTTC. This encodes CASSLEGLKNIQYF. J is TRBJ2-4 and V is TRBV11-2; no firm D call. The germline CDR1 and CDR2 sequences are SGHAT and FQNNGV. This CDR3 comprises 14 residues. Trimming shortened V by 0 bases and J by 3 bases, and 6 bases separated the two germline ends.

This chain connects TRBV7-2 to TRBJ2-2; 8 nucleotides line up with TRBD2. The V gene's germline CDR1 is SGHTA and CDR2 FQGNSA. J lost 4 bases, V lost 2 bases, and 6 bases had no gene match. The CDR3 runs to 16 residues. The CDR3 region is CASSLRSGGPTGELFF. Here the CDR3 DNA reads TGTGCCAGCAGCTTAAGGAGCGGGGGCCCCACCGGGGAGCTGTTTTTT.

This clonotype has just a few counts. The chain has TRBV2 and TRBJ2-7, with D perhaps given as TRBD1 or TRBD2 (5 bases each). V was shortened by 6 bases and J by 0 bases, with 9 bases between the two germline ends. The CDR3 totals 13 residues. Germline V lookup: CDR1 SNHLY, CDR2 FYNNEI. CDR3 sequence: CASSRDDSYEQYF. The CDR3 nucleotides are TGTGCCAGCAGCAGGGACGACTCCTACGAGCAGTACTTC.

The rearrangement joins TRBV15 to TRBJ2-1; D is perhaps TRBD1 or TRBD2 (5 bases each). Between the trimmed V and J ends, which lost 0 bases and 2 bases, there was a span of 20 bases. Germline V gene sequence: CDR1 LNHNV, CDR2 YYDKDF (reference sequence). This CDR3 region has 19 residues. For the CDR3, the DNA is TGTGCCACCAGCAGAGATAGTTTGGGGACCGGGAATCCCTACAATGAGCAGTTCTTC. This sequence encodes CATSRDSLGTGNPYNEQFF.

Regarding this clonotype: An end of the junction does not agree with germline; a read error may underlie this. The chain combines TRBV11-2 with TRBJ2-1; 11 bases are a match to TRBD2. CDR3 length: 15 amino acids. The germline gives CDR1 SGHAT, CDR2 FQNNGV. CDR3: CASNILAGDYNERFF. For the CDR3, the DNA is TGTGCCAGCAACATACTAGCGGGGGATTACAATGAGCGGTTCTTC. Full variable domain (outside the CDR3, taken from reference TRBV11-2 and TRBJ2-1): EAGVAQSPRYKIIEKRQSVAFWCNPISGHATLYWYQQILGQGPKLLIQFQNNGVVDDSQLPKDRFSAERLKGVDSTLKIQPAKLEDSAVYLCASNILAGDYNERFFGPGTRLTVL.

This chain connects TRBV9 to TRBJ1-3; TRBD1 aligns across 7 bases. Germline V gene sequence: CDR1 SGDLS, CDR2 YYNGEE. V lost 3 bases to trimming and J lost 2 bases; unmatched junction nucleotides: 5. The CDR3 sequence is 15 residues long. The CDR3 sequence is CASSARQGTGNTIYF. As DNA, the CDR3 is TGTGCCAGCAGCGCTAGACAGGGCACTGGAAACACCATATATTTT.

The sample holds a few counts of this clonotype. The chain employs TRBV6-6 and TRBJ2-6; D ambiguous. Germline values: CDR1 MNHNY, CDR2 SVGAGI (reference sequence). Trimming pared 5 bases from V and 0 bases from J, leaving 8 bases between. The CDR3 has 15 amino acids. The CDR3 coding sequence is TGTGCCAGCAGTGGACGGGTCTCTGGGGCCAACGTCCTGACTTTC. It translates to CASSGRVSGANVLTF.

This clonotype has a count of ten or more. V and J are TRBV6-5 and TRBJ2-1; D uncertain. The CDR3 totals 15 residues. V was trimmed by 5 bases and J by 4 bases, leaving 15 bases between them. Germline lookup yields CDR1 MNHEY and CDR2 SVGAGI. CDR3 sequence (DNA): TGTGCCAGCAGTCCCCTCGGGCAGCCTTACAATGAGCAGTTCTTC. Translated, it gives CASSPLGQPYNEQFF.

This clonotype was seen more than once but under ten times. The V and J genes are TRBV20-1 and TRBJ2-7; D gene ambiguous. Looked up from germline, CDR1 is DFQATT and CDR2 is SNEGSKA (reference sequence). Trimming pared 2 bases from V and 3 bases from J, leaving 5 bases between. This CDR3 contains 11 residues. CDR3 DNA: TGCAGTGCTAGACCCAACTACGAGCAGTACTTC. It specifies CSARPNYEQYF.

The chain's CDR3 is CASSWDPDRIGEQFF. The CDR3 bases are TGTGCCAGCAGTTGGGACCCTGATCGAATCGGTGAGCAGTTCTTC. This chain links TRBV6-2 or TRBV6-3 with TRBJ2-1; either TRBD1 or TRBD2 may supply D (5 bases each). Trimming shortened V by 4 bases and J by 9 bases, and 19 bases separated the two germline ends. Germline CDR1 reads MNHEY; CDR2 reads SVGEGT. The CDR3 extends over 15 amino acids.

The chain carries TRBV15 and TRBJ2-3; D is undetermined. Per germline, CDR1 LNHNV and CDR2 YYDKDF (reference sequence). Trimming stripped 4 bases from V and 0 bases from J, with 11 bases between. The CDR3 contains 15 residues. CDR3 DNA sequence: TGTGCCACCAGCAACAAAGGTCCTAGCACAGATACGCAGTATTTT. It codes for CATSNKGPSTDTQYF. The full variable domain, rest sourced from reference TRBV15 and TRBJ2-3, is DAMVIQNPRYQVTQFGKPVTLSCSQTLNHNVMYWYQQKSSQAPKLLFHYYDKDFNNEADTPDNFQSRRPNTSFCFLDIRSPGLGDTAMYLCATSNKGPSTDTQYFGPGTRLTVL.

V gene TRBV3-1 combines with J gene TRBJ2-3; D assignment may be TRBD1 or TRBD2 (5 bases each). Germline values: CDR1 LGHDT, CDR2 YNNKEL (reference sequence). V lost 0 bases and J lost 2, with 15 bases in between. The CDR3 runs 17 residues. CDR3 sequence (DNA): TGTGCCAGCAGCCAAGATTGGTGGGACGGAGACACAGATACGCAGTATTTT. This encodes CASSQDWWDGDTDTQYF.

This clonotype was found a few times. The genes are TRBV4-2 and TRBJ1-4; D possibly corresponds to TRBD1 (6 bases). The V and J ends lost 0 bases and 0 bases respectively, with 17 bases between them. Germline V gives CDR1 LGHNA, CDR2 YNFKEQ. CDR3 size: 19 residues. CDR3 nucleotides: TGTGCCAGCAGCCAAGATCTGGCCGGACAGACGGCAACTAATGAAAAACTGTTTTTT. This codes for CASSQDLAGQTATNEKLFF.

The chain combines TRBV28 with TRBJ2-7, with D perhaps matching TRBD2 (7 bases). CDR1 and CDR2 from the germline V gene are MDHEN and SYDVKM. The CDR3 contains 15 residues. Between the trimmed V and J ends, which lost 6 bases and 3 bases, there was a span of 18 bases. CDR3 bases: TGTGCCAGCAGCCGCGTTGGGGGGGCTTACTACGAGCAGTACTTC. Translating gives CASSRVGGAYYEQYF.

This clonotype was seen a few times. The chain combines TRBV20-1 with TRBJ1-6; D call uncertain. V gave up 1 base and J gave up 6 bases, with 4 bases separating them. Germline V gene data show CDR1 as DFQATT and CDR2 as SNEGSKA (reference sequence). The CDR3 sequence is 12 residues long. CDR3 sequence (DNA): TGCAGTGCTAGAGTTGGTAATTCACCCCTCCACTTT. This gives the protein CSARVGNSPLHF.

This clonotype was seen once. The V and J genes are TRBV7-3 and TRBJ2-5; TRBD1 or TRBD2 may be the D gene (5 bases each). CDR3 length: 15 residues. V gave up 4 bases and J gave up 4 bases, with 16 bases separating them. Looked up from germline, CDR1 is SGHTA and CDR2 is FQGTGA. CDR3 loop: CASSSRGLARETQYF. CDR3 bases: TGTGCCAGCAGCTCAAGGGGTCTAGCTCGAGAGACCCAGTACTTC.

Ten or more counts support this clonotype. This chain links TRBV4-3 with TRBJ2-3; tentative D call: TRBD1 (6 bases). Germline CDR1 and CDR2: LGHNA and YSLEER. The V gene lost 2 bases and the J gene lost 2 bases, with 11 bases spanning the gap. The CDR3 sequence is 15 residues long. The CDR3 nucleotides are TGCGCCAGCAGCCAAAAACAGGGTCACACAGATACGCAGTATTTT. This sequence encodes CASSQKQGHTDTQYF.

The sample holds a few counts of this clonotype. This rearrangement joins TRBV29-1 to TRBJ2-5; TRBD1 matches 8 bases. Germline CDR1 is SQVTM and CDR2 is ANQGSEA. Losses at the gene ends were 3 bases for V and 0 bases for J; bases not matched to a gene: 9. The CDR3 consists of 16 residues. CDR3 sequence reads: CSVEGIQGANQETQYF. The DNA of the CDR3 is TGCAGCGTTGAGGGAATTCAGGGGGCCAACCAAGAGACCCAGTACTTC.

This clonotype was seen a few times. The chain employs TRBV28 and TRBJ2-7; TRBD2 is a possible D gene (7 bases). Trimming removed 5 bases at V and 4 bases at J, with 15 bases between. CDR3 length: 14 residues. The germline V gene has CDR1 MDHEN and CDR2 SYDVKM. The CDR3 coding sequence is TGTGCCAGCAGTAGAAACGGGGGGCCTTACGAGCAGTACTTC. It translates to CASSRNGGPYEQYF.

This clonotype was seen a handful of times. The chain joins TRBV5-6 to TRBJ1-1, with TRBD1 identical over 8 bases. Germline values: CDR1 SGHDT, CDR2 YYEEEE. The CDR3 runs 14 residues. V was clipped by 4 bases and J by 1 base; unmatched bases: 3. The CDR3 protein is CASSGQGWNTEAFF. As DNA, the CDR3 is TGTGCCAGCAGCGGACAGGGTTGGAACACTGAAGCTTTCTTT. The whole variable domain, filled in from reference TRBV5-6 and TRBJ1-1, reads DAGVTQSPTHLIKTRGQQVTLRCSPKSGHDTVSWYQQALGQGPQFIFQYYEEEERQRGNFPDRFSGHQFPNYSSELNVNALLLGDSALYLCASSGQGWNTEAFFGQGTRLTVV.

The rearrangement joins TRBV3-1 to TRBJ1-5, with D perhaps TRBD1 (6 bases). Trimming removed 3 bases at V and 3 bases at J, with 15 bases between. The CDR3 consists of 16 residues. CDR1 is LGHDT and CDR2 is YNNKEL in the germline V gene (reference sequence). The CDR3 DNA sequence: TGTGCCAGCAGCCACGCAACAGGGAGATTCAATCAGCCCCAGCATTTT. Translation: CASSHATGRFNQPQHF.

This clonotype has more than one count but fewer than ten. This chain connects TRBV5-1 to TRBJ1-4; 8 nucleotides match TRBD1. From germline, CDR1 is SGHRS and CDR2 YFSETQ. This CDR3 contains 14 residues. V gave up 5 bases and J gave up 6 bases; unmatched junction bases: 6. The CDR3 sequence: CASRPDRVDEKLFF. CDR3 coding DNA: TGCGCCAGCAGGCCGGACAGGGTCGATGAAAAACTGTTTTTT.

J is TRBJ2-3 and V is TRBV4-1; D is possibly TRBD1 (5 bases). Trimming took off 0 bases at V and 1 base at J, with 17 bases between the two ends. The germline gives CDR1 MGHRA, CDR2 YSYEKL. The length of the CDR3 is 18 residues. CDR3: CASSQDWQGSKRTDTQYF. The CDR3 DNA follows: TGCGCCAGCAGCCAAGATTGGCAGGGATCGAAGCGCACAGATACGCAGTATTTT.

The chain recombines TRBV4-1 with TRBJ2-1; 11 positions agree with TRBD2. CDR1 is MGHRA, CDR2 YSYEKL, per germline. Germline trimming cut 1 base from V and 9 bases from J; bases unmatched to any gene: 5. This CDR3 comprises 15 residues. DNA of the CDR3: TGCGCCAGCAGCCAAGCCGCCCTAGCGGGAGGTGAGCAGTTCTTC. Amino acid sequence: CASSQAALAGGEQFF.

This clonotype was found a few times. This chain links TRBV20-1 with TRBJ2-1; 7 bases line up with TRBD1. CDR1 and CDR2 from the germline V gene are DFQATT and SNEGSKA (reference sequence). V dropped 6 bases and J dropped 1; count of bases not matched to a gene: 9. The CDR3 extends over 15 amino acids. CDR3 loop: CSAIEQGFSYNEQFF. DNA of the CDR3: TGCAGTGCCATCGAACAGGGGTTTTCCTACAATGAGCAGTTCTTC.